The clone carrying this T cell receptor beta chain occurred a few times. From germline, CDR1 is SGHDT and CDR2 YYEEEE. The CDR3 runs to 16 residues. The germline V and J ends were trimmed by 1 base and 2 bases, with 14 bases remaining between them. Reverse transcribing all isolated RNA meant expressed TCRB transcripts were sequenced. Libraries were prepared by immunoSEQ multiplex PCR; TCRdb keeps only in-frame clonotypes and omits some of them. The table shows about 150,000 clones, with 8.1% occurring only once. The sample is drawn from a study of beta chain features in type 1 diabetes. Isolation of CD4+ naive, central memory, regulatory and stem cell-like memory cells was achieved by sorting via CD45RO/CCR7/CD25/CD127/CD95/CD27. Post-sort purity exceeded 98% for all sorted populations.

Sequences were obtained from central memory CD4+ T cells from blood. The sequence was collected from a man in his late teens or twenties in good health. This sequence joins TRBV5-6 and TRBJ2-3, with D perhaps TRBD1 (6 bases). For the CDR3, the DNA is TGTGCCAGCAGCTTGTCCAACAGGGTTATCACAGATACGCAGTATTTT. The encoded protein is CASSLSNRVITDTQYF.